The TCR beta chain described here comes from a study of cytomegalovirus exposure and HLA in healthy donors. The CDR3 consists of 14 residues. The germline V gene encodes CDR1 SQVTM and CDR2 ANQGSEA. The junction had 13 bases not matched to a gene; V was cut back by 4 bases and J by 8 bases. The PCR was carried out with 60 Vbeta primers and 13 Jbeta primers. Produced via immunoSEQ multiplex PCR; TCRdb's table is partial and in-frame only. This sample contains 80,000 or so clones. Source material: PBMCs. The V gene is TRBV29-1, the J gene TRBJ1-2; 7 nucleotides line up with TRBD1. The TCR sequence derives from a woman aged 25-40 years in good health and CMV-seronegative. As DNA, the CDR3 is TGCAGCGTTGGTGGGTTACAGGGGCGGGACGGCTACACCTTC. Its translation is CSVGGLQGRDGYTF.